Listed here are 16 T cell receptor beta chains from one sample, sequenced in a study of T cells in Graves' hyperthyroidism and ophthalmopathy. Amplified TCR beta CDR3 regions came from RNA transcripts. TCR CDR3 regions were first amplified by RT-PCR with HTBI primers. MiXCR, applied by TCRdb to the multiplex PCR reads, yields one record per CDR3 protein. The repertoire consists of fewer than 650,000 distinct CDR3 sequences, with around 15% occurring once and the leading ten covering around 4%. Sequences were obtained from blood. The receptors were sampled from a woman aged 40 to 49 with Graves' ophthalmopathy.

This clonotype was seen a handful of times. The CDR3 bases are TGTGCCAGCAGTGATTTCGGCAGGGATAATGCGGGCTACACCTTC. Translating gives CASSDFGRDNAGYTF. The chain employs TRBV2 and TRBJ1-2, with D possibly TRBD1 on 5 matching bases. The CDR3 runs 15 residues. V lost 3 bases and J 8 bases, leaving 19 bases between the germline ends. From germline, CDR1 is SNHLY and CDR2 FYNNEI. Full variable domain (rest looked up from reference TRBV2 and TRBJ1-2): EPEVTQTPSHQVTQMGQEVILRCVPISNHLYFYWYRQILGQKVEFLVSFYNNEISEKSEIFDDQFSVERPDGSNFTLKIRSTKLEDSAMYFCASSDFGRDNAGYTFGSGTRLTVV.

This clonotype was seen repeatedly, ten times or more. The genes are TRBV6-1 and TRBJ2-5; D may be TRBD2 (5 bases). From germline, CDR1 is MNHNS and CDR2 SASEGT. The CDR3 spans 14 residues. V was pared by 4 bases and J by 5 bases, with 14 bases between. The CDR3 nucleotides are TGTGCCAGCAGTGCCCTAGAGGGAAGGGAGACCCAGTACTTC. Encoded protein: CASSALEGRETQYF.

This clonotype was seen repeatedly, ten times or more. CDR3 DNA: TGTGCCAGCAGTTCCGGGACAGATTATAATTCACCCCTCCACTTT. Its protein is CASSSGTDYNSPLHF. This chain connects TRBV6-2 or TRBV6-3 to TRBJ1-6, with 7 bases fitting TRBD1. Looked up from germline, CDR1 is MNHEY and CDR2 is SVGEGT. The V gene end was trimmed by 4 bases and the J gene end by 4 bases; junction bases not matched to a gene: 4. CDR3 length: 15 residues.

In this sample, this clonotype turned up many times. This chain links TRBV2 with TRBJ2-2; 13 bases agree with TRBD2. CDR1 is SNHLY and CDR2 is FYNNEI in the germline V gene. With V trimmed by 2 bases and J by 7 bases, 7 bases remained unmatched. The CDR3 has 17 amino acids. CDR3 coding DNA: TGTGCCAGCAGTGAACAACTAGCGGGAGGGCCTCTCGGGGAGCTGTTTTTT. Translated, it gives CASSEQLAGGPLGELFF.

The chain employs TRBV30 and TRBJ1-2; D is perhaps TRBD1 (6 bases). V was trimmed by 1 base and J by 6 bases, leaving 15 bases between them. In germline, CDR1 is GTSNPN, CDR2 SVGIG (reference sequence). The CDR3 loop spans 14 amino acids. The CDR3 protein is CAWSETHRADGYTF. The CDR3 bases are TGTGCCTGGAGTGAAACCCACAGGGCCGATGGCTACACCTTC.

This clonotype has ten or more counts. This rearrangement joins TRBV30 to TRBJ2-7; D may correspond to TRBD1 or TRBD2 (5 bases each). Germline values: CDR1 GTSNPN, CDR2 SVGIG (reference sequence). This CDR3 region has 12 residues. Trimming took off 4 bases at V and 4 bases at J, with 11 bases between the two ends. Written as DNA, the CDR3 is TGTGCCTGGATGAGGGGCTCGTACGAGCAGTACTTC. Amino acids: CAWMRGSYEQYF.

This chain connects TRBV28 to TRBJ1-1; D may be TRBD1 (6 bases). CDR1 and CDR2 (germline): MDHEN, SYDVKM. The CDR3 spans 13 residues. Trimming took 0 bases from V and 10 from J, leaving 12 bases between them. The CDR3 nucleotides are TGTGCCAGCAGTTTATGGGGGGGGCAGGGAGCTTTCTTT. Translation: CASSLWGGQGAFF. Based on the CDR3 plus reference TRBV28 and TRBJ1-1, the full variable domain is DVKVTQSSRYLVKRTGEKVFLECVQDMDHENMFWYRQDPGLGLRLIYFSYDVKMKEKGDIPEGYSVSREKKERFSLILESASTNQTSMYLCASSLWGGQGAFFGQGTRLTVV.

About this clonotype itself: Germline and junction disagree at one end, which may indicate a read error. The V call is TRBV13, the J call TRBJ2-2; D remains ambiguous. The CDR3 covers 14 residues. The germline gives CDR1 PRHDT, CDR2 FYEKMQ (reference sequence). The CDR3 nucleotides are TGTGCCAGCAGCCCTACACCGAACACCGGAGAGCTGTTTTTT. This gives the protein CASSPTPNTGELFF.

This clonotype was picked up many times. This chain uses TRBV10-3 with TRBJ1-2, with 7 bases identical to TRBD1. Trimming took 0 bases from V and 8 from J; bases not matched to a gene: 6. This CDR3 is 14 amino acids long. The germline V gene encodes CDR1 ENHRY and CDR2 SYGVKD. The CDR3 region has the DNA TGTGCCATCAGTGAGTCGTTAGGGGGCGAGGGCTACACCTTC. It is translated as CAISESLGGEGYTF.

This clonotype has a count of ten or more. The V gene is TRBV7-2, the J gene TRBJ1-5, with D unclear. The CDR3 contains 13 residues. Per the germline V gene, CDR1 is SGHTA and CDR2 is FQGNSA. Trimming removed 5 bases at V and 5 bases at J, with 10 bases between. The CDR3 spells CASSPNGDQPQHF. The DNA of the CDR3 is TGTGCCAGCAGCCCCAACGGGGATCAGCCCCAGCATTTT.

The rearrangement joins TRBV5-1 to TRBJ2-6, with D perhaps matching TRBD1 (5 bases). V was trimmed by 7 bases and J by 0 bases, leaving 14 bases between them. The CDR3 runs to 16 residues. Germline CDR1 SGHRS, CDR2 YFSETQ. The CDR3 reads CASQRQSPSGANVLTF. CDR3 in DNA: TGCGCCAGCCAAAGACAGTCCCCCTCTGGGGCCAACGTCCTGACTTTC.

This clonotype was counted ten times or more. The rearrangement links TRBV7-9 to TRBJ1-4; tentatively, D is TRBD1 (6 bases). Between the trimmed V and J ends, which lost 1 base and 4 bases, there was a span of 7 bases. Germline V CDR1 and CDR2: SEHNR, FQNEAQ (reference sequence). The CDR3 is made up of 14 amino acids. CDR3 bases: TGTGCCAGCAGCTTAGGAGGGGGTAATGAAAAACTGTTTTTT. Translation: CASSLGGGNEKLFF.

This clonotype showed up many times. The junction and the germline gene differ at one end; a read error may be behind it. J is TRBJ2-5 and V is TRBV7-7, with D perhaps TRBD2 (6 bases). The CDR3 is 15 residues long. Germline V lookup: CDR1 SSHAT, CDR2 FNYEAQ (reference sequence). CDR3: CASSRHGTQKETQYF. CDR3 bases: TGTGCTAGCAGCCGCCATGGGACTCAAAAAGAGACCCAGTACTTC.

This sequence joins TRBV2 and TRBJ2-2; D not resolved. Trimming pared 6 bases from V and 4 bases from J, leaving 9 bases between. The CDR3 has 13 residues. The germline CDR1 and CDR2 sequences are SNHLY and FYNNEI. In DNA form, the CDR3 reads TGTGCCAGCAGGTCGGCCGGCACCGGGGAGCTGTTTTTT. Protein: CASRSAGTGELFF.

This clonotype was observed many times. The CDR3 region is CASSAVAGETQYF. DNA of the CDR3: TGTGCCAGCAGTGCGGTAGCGGGAGAGACCCAGTACTTC. The rearrangement uses TRBV6-4 and TRBJ2-5, with 7 bases matching TRBD2. This CDR3 has 13 amino acids. Per germline, CDR1 MRHNA and CDR2 SNTAGT. V lost 4 bases and J lost 4; bases outside the gene matches: 3.

The chain is built from TRBV7-2 and TRBJ2-7, with D possibly matching TRBD2 (6 bases). Trimming left V 4 bases short and J 6 bases short, with 19 bases between. This CDR3 is 15 amino acids long. Germline CDR1 SGHTA, CDR2 FQGNSA. The CDR3 protein is CASSWTRGSLGEQYF. Here the CDR3 DNA reads TGTGCCAGCAGCTGGACGCGGGGTTCCCTCGGCGAGCAGTACTTC.